This TCR beta chain emerged from a study of blood T cell repertoires in COVID-19. Study-wide background: Sources were T cells, B-cell-depleted T cells, or PBMCs; the material itself was cDNA or gDNA.

In the original analysis: Estimation of nucleated cell counts relied on the amplification of reference gene primers. The protocol was immunoSEQ multiplex PCR, while the TCRdb copy is restricted to in-frame clones and leaves out a portion. V, J and clone size reflect that table, while D and trimming were determined from the DNA. The sample records approximately 160,000 clones, roughly 84% being singletons. Material: peripheral blood. The clonotype originates from a man between 18 and 35 years old with active or convalescent COVID-19.

CDR3 DNA: TGTGCCACCAGCAGAGTGGACAGGTCAGGAAACACCATATATTTT. Encoded protein: CATSRVDRSGNTIYF. The chain employs TRBV15 and TRBJ1-3; 7 bases fit TRBD1. J was trimmed by 4 bases and V by 1 base; bases with no gene match: 4. Germline-derived CDR1 and CDR2 are LNHNV and YYDKDF (reference sequence). CDR3 length: 15 residues. The entire variable domain, with the rest obtained from reference TRBV15 and TRBJ1-3, is as follows: DAMVIQNPRYQVTQFGKPVTLSCSQTLNHNVMYWYQQKSSQAPKLLFHYYDKDFNNEADTPDNFQSRRPNTSFCFLDIRSPGLGDTAMYLCATSRVDRSGNTIYFGEGSWLTVV.